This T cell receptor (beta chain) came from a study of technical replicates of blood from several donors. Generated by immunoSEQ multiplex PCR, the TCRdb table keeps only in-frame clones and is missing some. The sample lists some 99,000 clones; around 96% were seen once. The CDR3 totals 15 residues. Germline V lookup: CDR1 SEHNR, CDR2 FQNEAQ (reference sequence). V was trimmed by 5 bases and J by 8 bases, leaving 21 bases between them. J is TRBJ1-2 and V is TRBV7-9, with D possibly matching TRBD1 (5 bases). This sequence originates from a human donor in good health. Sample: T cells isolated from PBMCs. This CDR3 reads CASSLGSGLTVGYTF. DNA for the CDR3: TGTGCCAGCAGCCTTGGGTCGGGACTAACTGTGGGCTACACCTTC.